Listed here is a single T cell receptor beta chain. V lost 3 bases to trimming and J lost 4 bases, with 5 bases between them. This CDR3 is 12 amino acids long. Germline V gene sequence: CDR1 ENHRY, CDR2 SYGVKD. Produced via immunoSEQ multiplex PCR; TCRdb's table is partial and in-frame only. Among about 19,000 clones listed, more than 75% were seen once. This sample is drawn from a study of PD-1 blockade in classical Hodgkin lymphoma. Every one of the patients relapsed after autologous stem cell transplantation (brentuximab vedotin exposure was variable). Sequencing used peripheral blood mononuclear cells (PBMCs), obtained before the second cycle of nivolumab. The receptor was isolated from a human donor with classical Hodgkin lymphoma. The V and J genes are TRBV10-3 and TRBJ2-3, with a tentative D call TRBD2 (5 bases). The CDR3 sequence is CAISELADTQYF. The CDR3 DNA is TGTGCCATCAGTGAACTAGCAGATACGCAGTATTTT.